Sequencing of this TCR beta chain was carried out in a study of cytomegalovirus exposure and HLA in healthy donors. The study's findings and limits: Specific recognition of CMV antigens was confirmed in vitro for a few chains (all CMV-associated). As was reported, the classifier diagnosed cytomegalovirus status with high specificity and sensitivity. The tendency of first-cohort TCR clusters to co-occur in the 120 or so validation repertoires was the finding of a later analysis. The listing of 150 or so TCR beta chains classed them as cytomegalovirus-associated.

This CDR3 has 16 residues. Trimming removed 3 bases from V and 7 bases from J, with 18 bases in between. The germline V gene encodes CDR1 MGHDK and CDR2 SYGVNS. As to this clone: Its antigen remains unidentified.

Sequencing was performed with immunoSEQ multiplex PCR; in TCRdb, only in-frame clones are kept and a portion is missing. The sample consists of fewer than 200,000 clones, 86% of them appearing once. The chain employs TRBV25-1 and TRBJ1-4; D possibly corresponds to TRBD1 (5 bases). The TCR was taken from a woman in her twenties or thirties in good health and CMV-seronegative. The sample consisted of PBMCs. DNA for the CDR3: TGTGCCAGCAGTGACCCCCTAGGGGTACGGGGTGAAAAACTGTTTTTT. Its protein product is CASSDPLGVRGEKLFF.